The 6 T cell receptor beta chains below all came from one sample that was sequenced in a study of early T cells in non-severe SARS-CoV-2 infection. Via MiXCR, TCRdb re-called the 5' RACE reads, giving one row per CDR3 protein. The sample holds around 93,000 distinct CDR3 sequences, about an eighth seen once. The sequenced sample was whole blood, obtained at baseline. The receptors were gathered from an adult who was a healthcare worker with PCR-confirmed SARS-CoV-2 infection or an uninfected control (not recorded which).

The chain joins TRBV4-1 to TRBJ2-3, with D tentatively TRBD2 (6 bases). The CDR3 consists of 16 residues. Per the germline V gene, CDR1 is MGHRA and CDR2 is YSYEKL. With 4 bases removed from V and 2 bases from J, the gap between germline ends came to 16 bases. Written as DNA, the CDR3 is TGCGCCAGCAGCCCCGTCGGAGGGGATATCACAGATACGCAGTATTTT. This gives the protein CASSPVGGDITDTQYF.

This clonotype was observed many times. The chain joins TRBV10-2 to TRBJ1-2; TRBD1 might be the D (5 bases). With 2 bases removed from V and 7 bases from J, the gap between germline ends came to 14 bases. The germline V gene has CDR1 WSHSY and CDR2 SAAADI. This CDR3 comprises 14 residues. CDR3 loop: CASSEGRDWTGYTF. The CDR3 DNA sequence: TGCGCCAGCAGTGAGGGCAGGGATTGGACTGGCTACACCTTC.

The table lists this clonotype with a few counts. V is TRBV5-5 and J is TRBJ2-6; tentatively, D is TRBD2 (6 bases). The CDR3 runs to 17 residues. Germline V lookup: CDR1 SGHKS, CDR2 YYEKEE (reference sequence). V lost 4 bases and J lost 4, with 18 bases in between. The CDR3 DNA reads TGTGCCAGCAGCAACCGGAGCGGAGGGCACGGGGCCAACGTCCTGACTTTC. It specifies CASSNRSGGHGANVLTF.

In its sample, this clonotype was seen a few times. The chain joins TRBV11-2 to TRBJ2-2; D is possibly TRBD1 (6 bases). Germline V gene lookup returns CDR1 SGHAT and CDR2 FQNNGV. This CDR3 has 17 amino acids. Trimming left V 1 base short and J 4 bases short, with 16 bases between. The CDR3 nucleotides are TGTGCCAGCAGCTTAGGTTTCTGGACAGAACTCACCGGGGAGCTGTTTTTT. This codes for CASSLGFWTELTGELFF.

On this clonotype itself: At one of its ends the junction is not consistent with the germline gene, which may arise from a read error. The CDR3 reads CASSQGFTGNPSGELFF. The CDR3 nucleotides are TGTGCCAGCAGTCAAGGGTTTACAGGGAATCCATCCGGGGAGCTGTTTTTT. This chain connects TRBV14 to TRBJ2-2; perhaps TRBD1 as D (6 bases). The CDR3 is 17 amino acids. Per the germline V gene, CDR1 is SGHDN and CDR2 is FVKESK.

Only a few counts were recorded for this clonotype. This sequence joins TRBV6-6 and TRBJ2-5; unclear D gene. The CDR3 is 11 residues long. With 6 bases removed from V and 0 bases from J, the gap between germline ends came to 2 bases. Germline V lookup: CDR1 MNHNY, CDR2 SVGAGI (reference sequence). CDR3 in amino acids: CASRNQETQYF. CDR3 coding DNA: TGTGCCAGCAGAAACCAAGAGACCCAGTACTTC.